The text below deals with one T cell receptor beta chain. It lacks a known antigen. Base qualities are not at hand, and no much larger clone is one base apart. The data are from a study of blood T cell repertoires in COVID-19 (dated by TCRdb to about 2020). With regard to the full study: Samples covering the acute and convalescent phases of COVID-19 were provided by collaborators in the United States, Italy and Spain. The material from the prospective study consisted of cDNA or gDNA derived from T cells, B-cell-depleted T cells, or PBMCs. The dataset comprised deeply sampled blood TCRbeta repertoires from subjects exposed to, actively infected with, or recovered from COVID-19. A freely available public database, intended as a resource for researchers studying the immune response to SARS-CoV-2, is where the repertoires were released. Samples were obtained from the ongoing ImmuneRACE study (first 160 participants) and from some 1,300 subjects provided by 6 global collaborators. A de-identified subject ID, COVID-19 status, age in years and sex were almost always included in the sample metadata. Where available, HLA class I and class II types were taken from metadata supplied by the sample provider and were not determined by assay-based typing.

The study at large found these results: How much clinical and demographic metadata was included differed by source and by participant, and the metadata was provided uncurated.

Whole blood was collected in K2EDTA tubes by collaborating institutions according to the institutions' own protocols. For TCRbeta analysis, collaborators shipped samples in one of three forms: frozen whole blood, isolated PBMCs, or DNA extracted from either of those sample types. TCRbeta CDR3 regions were amplified from genomic DNA by means of the immunoSEQ Assay, a bias-controlled multiplex PCR. In the paper's pipeline: The number of nucleated cells in each sample was estimated from the amplification of reference gene primers within the assay. To quantify the absolute abundance of each unique TCRbeta CDR3 rearrangement, sequence reads were collapsed and filtered. For each sample, productive Simpson clonality was calculated as the square root of Simpson's diversity index across productive rearrangements. Not all clones reach the TCRdb copy of this immuneACCESS table, which keeps in-frame sequences only. Checked studies attribute under half of the gap to unresolved V genes and leave the rest unexplained. That table supplies the V and J calls and clone size; D and trimming were determined from the DNA. The sample table holds roughly 220,000 clones, of which approximately 90% were seen once. The ten largest clones add up to approximately 6.1% of the sample.

CDR1 and CDR2 (KGHSH, LQKENI) derive from the germline V gene. There are 15 amino acids in the CDR3, from cysteine to phenylalanine inclusive. The DNA shown is the 45-base CDR3, in frame from base 1. V and J lose 1 base and 1 base, and a span of 10 bases separates them. This sequence uses TRBV18 and TRBJ1-1, with the D gene uncertain. The specimen sequenced was peripheral blood. This TCR derives from an elderly man with acute or convalescent COVID-19. The CDR3 region reads CASSPQEGWNTEAFF. At the DNA level, the sequence is TGTGCCAGCTCACCACAGGAGGGATGGAACACTGAAGCTTTCTTT.